Listed below are T cell receptor beta chains from one sample, sequenced in a study of cytomegalovirus exposure and HLA in healthy donors. Only in-frame clones appear in the TCRdb table, and some are missing; sequencing was by immunoSEQ multiplex PCR. The repertoire holds some 140,000 clones, with around 79% as singletons. Sequences were obtained from PBMCs. The receptors were gathered from a young man in good health and CMV-seropositive. The CDR3 runs from the conserved cysteine through the conserved F or W. D genes are given only for firm matches. Size values are once, few and many counts, or a class for expanded clones, and some rows have none.

j_call v_call cdr3_length clone_size d_call cdr3_nt cdr3_aa
TRBJ2-7 TRBV7-2 16 - TRBD2 TGTGCCAGCAGTTATGAACTAGCGGGGCCTGGAGGGGAGCAGTACTTC CASSYELAGPGGEQYF
TRBJ1-3 TRBV27 15 - TRBD1 TGTGCCAGCAGTCTCGTACAGGGGGTGGAAAACACCATATATTTT CASSLVQGVENTIYF
TRBJ2-1 TRBV2 13 once - TGTGCCAGCAGTGAAGCGGGAGACAATGAGCAGTTCTTC CASSEAGDNEQFF
TRBJ1-6 TRBV4-1 16 - - TGCGCCAGCAGCTTCAGTCCAAGCTCCTATAATTCACCCCTCCACTTT CASSFSPSSYNSPLHF
TRBJ1-1 TRBV29-1 13 - - TGCAGCGTTGAAAGGGGGACCGGCACTGAAGCTTTCTTT CSVERGTGTEAFF
TRBJ1-1 TRBV30 12 - - TGTGCCTGGAGTGTACTCGGGTCGCCCGCTTTCTTT CAWSVLGSPAFF
TRBJ1-2 TRBV14 14 - - TGTGCCAGCAGCCAAAACAGTAGGAACTATGGCTACACCTTC CASSQNSRNYGYTF
TRBJ1-1 TRBV6-6 14 - TRBD1 TGTGCCAGCAGAAACGGACAGGGGAACACTGAAGCTTTCTTT CASRNGQGNTEAFF
TRBJ2-5 TRBV2 14 - - TGTGCCAGCACCAAGGGGTCAGGGGCGCGAGAGCAGTACTTC CASTKGSGAREQYF
TRBJ1-2 TRBV7-6 15 - - TGTGCCAGCAGCCCCGCCCTCCCAGAGGGCTATGGCTACACCTTC CASSPALPEGYGYTF
TRBJ1-2 TRBV14 15 - - TGTGCCAGCAGCCAAGATCTCCAGGGATCTTTTGGCTACACCTTC CASSQDLQGSFGYTF
TRBJ2-7 TRBV7-2 16 - TRBD2 TGTGCCAGCAGCTTAGAAAAGGCGGGGGGAACCTACGAGCAGTACTTC CASSLEKAGGTYEQYF
TRBJ1-2 TRBV7-9 15 - TRBD1 TGTGCCAGCAGCCCAGGACAGGGTCAGGGAGATGGCTACACCTTC CASSPGQGQGDGYTF
TRBJ1-5 TRBV21-1 16 - - TGTGCCAGCAGCTTCCGGCCCCGAGGAGGCAATCAGCCCCAGCATTTT CASSFRPRGGNQPQHF
TRBJ1-1 TRBV11-2 12 - - TGTGCCAGCAGGTTTGGAGGGGCCCCAGCTTTCTTT CASRFGGAPAFF
TRBJ2-1 TRBV10-3 13 - TRBD1 TGTGCCATCACCAAGACAGGGGAGAATGAGCAGTTCTTC CAITKTGENEQFF
TRBJ2-5 TRBV12-5 12 - TRBD2 TGTGCTGTCTCTAGCGGGGAAGAGACCCAGTACTTC CAVSSGEETQYF
TRBJ2-1 TRBV5-1 15 - TRBD2 TGCGCCAGCAGCTCTAGCGGGCGCTCCTACAATGAGCAGTTCTTC CASSSSGRSYNEQFF
TRBJ2-3 TRBV9 15 - TRBD1 TGTGCCAGCAGCGCGACAGGGTTTAGCACAGATACGCAGTATTTT CASSATGFSTDTQYF
TRBJ1-3 TRBV6-5 12 few - TGTGCCTCCCGGAGCTCTGGAAACACCATATATTTT CASRSSGNTIYF
TRBJ2-5 TRBV13 14 - TRBD2 TGTGCCAGCAGGGTAGCGGGGGGTGAAGGGACCCAGTACTTC CASRVAGGEGTQYF
TRBJ2-3 TRBV5-1 17 few TRBD2 TGCGCCAGCAGCGCCTCCCTAGCGGGGGGGCCCGGAAATACGCAGTATTTT CASSASLAGGPGNTQYF
TRBJ1-6 TRBV25-1 14 - - TGTGCCAGCAGTGAATATAAAAGCTATTCACCCCTCCACTTT CASSEYKSYSPLHF
TRBJ1-1 TRBV12-5 14 - - TGTGCTAGTGGCCAGGACTGGAGCTACACTGAAGCTTTCTTT CASGQDWSYTEAFF
TRBJ2-1 TRBV7-2 14 - TRBD1 TGTGCCAGCAGCTTAACAGGGGGCTACAATGAGCAGTTCTTC CASSLTGGYNEQFF
TRBJ1-4 TRBV5-1 15 - - TGCGCCAGCAGCCAGGGCCCCGGCAACGGGGAAAAACTGTTTTTT CASSQGPGNGEKLFF
TRBJ2-1 TRBV29-1 15 once - TGCAGCGTTCACGCCGGGGGAAGCTCTTACAATGAGCAGTTCTTC CSVHAGGSSYNEQFF
TRBJ1-6 TRBV5-1 16 - TRBD1 TGCGCCAGCAGCACCGGTGCGACAGGGGGAAATTCACCCCTCCACTTT CASSTGATGGNSPLHF
TRBJ1-4 TRBV27 15 - TRBD1 TGTGCCAGCAGTATAGGGACAGCCAAACTTGAAAAACTGTTTTTT CASSIGTAKLEKLFF
TRBJ2-7 TRBV4-3 16 - TRBD2 TGCGCCAGCAGCCAGGGACTAGCGGGGGTCTCCTACGAGCAGTACTTC CASSQGLAGVSYEQYF
TRBJ2-7 TRBV7-9 16 - TRBD2 TGTGCCAGCAGCTTAGAGGGACTAGCGGGGCCCTACGAGCAGTACTTC CASSLEGLAGPYEQYF
TRBJ1-5 TRBV4-2 17 few - TGTGCCAGCAGCCAAGCCTGGGAGGGGATAGCAAATCAGCCCCAGCATTTT CASSQAWEGIANQPQHF
TRBJ2-5 TRBV11-1 15 - TRBD1 TGTGCCAGCAGCTTGGAACAGGGGGACATGGAGACCCAGTACTTC CASSLEQGDMETQYF
TRBJ2-7 TRBV30 15 - TRBD1 TGTGCCTGGAGTGACCTCGACAGGGCGGCCTACGAGCAGTACTTC CAWSDLDRAAYEQYF
TRBJ2-1 TRBV5-1 16 - TRBD2 TGCGCCAGCAGCTTGATGACTAGCGGGAGGGCCAATGAGCAGTTCTTC CASSLMTSGRANEQFF
TRBJ2-1 TRBV15 18 - TRBD2 TGTGCCACCAGCAGAGCCCTTGCATTAGCGGGGGCCGGGAATGAGCAGTTCTTC CATSRALALAGAGNEQFF
TRBJ2-1 TRBV27 13 - TRBD2 TGTGCCAGCAGACGTAGCGGGAGAGGTGAGCAGTTCTTC CASRRSGRGEQFF
TRBJ2-7 TRBV9 16 few - TGTGCCAGCAGCGTAGCTCTGGGCGGGACCCAGGACGAGCAGTACTTC CASSVALGGTQDEQYF
TRBJ1-5 TRBV15 15 - TRBD1 TGTGCCACCAGCAGAGGGACAGGGGATAATCAGCCCCAGCATTTT CATSRGTGDNQPQHF
TRBJ1-2 TRBV28 14 - - TGTGCCAGCAGCCGAGGAGGCGGAGACTATGGCTACACCTTC CASSRGGGDYGYTF
TRBJ2-3 TRBV7-2 11 - - TGTGGACGAGGGCCCCGCGATACGCAGTATTTT CGRGPRDTQYF
TRBJ1-1 TRBV5-1 16 - TRBD1 TGCGCCAGCAGCTCTTTACCACAGGGGCGGGACACTGAAGCTTTCTTT CASSSLPQGRDTEAFF
TRBJ1-6 TRBV7-2 14 - - TGTGCCAGCAGCGGACTATCGTTAGGTTCACCCCTCCACTTT CASSGLSLGSPLHF
TRBJ2-5 TRBV27 16 - - TGTGCCAGCAGTTTAAGCCTAGCCTTCGTACAAGAGACCCAGTACTTC CASSLSLAFVQETQYF
TRBJ1-1 TRBV27 13 - - TGTGCCAGCAGTTTAAGAGGGTCCACTGAAGCTTTCTTT CASSLRGSTEAFF
TRBJ1-1 TRBV19 14 - - TGTGCCAGTAGTATAAGTCGGGGGAACACTGAAGCTTTCTTT CASSISRGNTEAFF
TRBJ1-4 TRBV6-1 15 once TRBD1 TGTGCCAGCACCAGGACAGGGGGCACTAATGAAAAACTGTTTTTT CASTRTGGTNEKLFF
TRBJ1-1 TRBV2 13 once TRBD1 TGTGCCAGCAGGGAGGGGACAGCTATTAAAACTTTCTTT CASREGTAIKTFF
TRBJ1-3 TRBV6-1 11 - - TGTGCCAGCAGAGAGGAGGGCACCATATATTTT CASREEGTIYF
TRBJ2-3 TRBV7-8 17 few - TGTGCCAGCAGCTTAACTATATCGCGCTCTAGCACAGATACGCAGTATTTT CASSLTISRSSTDTQYF
TRBJ2-5 TRBV5-4 13 - - TGTGCCTTCAAGGGGACACCACAAGAGACCCAGTACTTC CAFKGTPQETQYF
TRBJ2-7 TRBV30 15 - TRBD1 TGTGCCTGGAGAGACAGGGCATTGAAAAACTACGAGCAGTACTTC CAWRDRALKNYEQYF
TRBJ1-1 TRBV19 13 - - TGTGCCAGTAGTATAGCTAAGGGACTGGAAGCTTTCTTT CASSIAKGLEAFF
TRBJ2-1 TRBV6-6 16 - TRBD2 TGTGCCAGCAGTTCGGGACTAGCGGGAGTCGACAATGAGCAGTTCTTC CASSSGLAGVDNEQFF
TRBJ2-2 TRBV2 14 few - TGTGCCAGCAGAATCACAGGGAACACCGGGGAGCTGTTTTTT CASRITGNTGELFF
TRBJ2-7 TRBV14 15 - - TGTGCCAGCAGCCAAGACAGGGAAGGCGACTACGAGCAGTACTTC CASSQDREGDYEQYF
TRBJ1-2 TRBV6-4 15 - TRBD1 TGTGCCAGCAGTGCCTCCGGGACAGGGCACTATGGCTACACCTTC CASSASGTGHYGYTF